This T cell receptor (beta chain) was obtained from a study of blood T cell repertoires in COVID-19. Data came from immunoSEQ multiplex PCR; TCRdb stores just in-frame clones and leaves some out. The table has some 100,000 clones, 86% seen once. This TCR derives from a man aged 45-60 years with acute or convalescent COVID-19. The sequenced sample consisted of peripheral blood.

CDR3: CASSPKAAYEQYF. The CDR3 coding sequence is TGTGCCAGCTCACCAAAAGCGGCCTACGAGCAGTACTTC. V is TRBV18 and J is TRBJ2-7; D may be TRBD2 (5 bases). CDR1 and CDR2 (germline): KGHSH, LQKENI. The CDR3 runs to 13 residues. Trimming stripped 2 bases from V and 2 bases from J, with 7 bases between. Complete variable domain (other parts from reference TRBV18 and TRBJ2-7): NAGVMQNPRHLVRRRGQEARLRCSPMKGHSHVYWYRQLPEEGLKFMVYLQKENIIDESGMPKERFSAEFPKEGPSILRIQQVVRGDSAAYFCASSPKAAYEQYFGPGTRLTVT.